The 12 T cell receptor beta chains below all came from one sample that was sequenced in a study of graft-versus-host responses after intestinal transplantation. Responders that carried the CFSE label, approximately 200,000 of them, were plated with approximately 200,000 irradiated, violet-dye-labeled stimulator cells. Profiling relied on immunoSEQ multiplex PCR, and the TCRdb table lists in-frame clones only, not all of them. The table has roughly 21,000 clones, 25% to 35% seen once. Specimen: alloreactive CD8+ T cells from a mixed lymphocyte reaction culture, collected before intestinal transplant. Subset: CFSE-low proliferating T cells sorted from roughly 6-day pre-transplant mixed lymphocyte reaction (GvH or HvG direction). The origin of the receptors is a human patient who received an intestinal transplant.

The genes are TRBV27 and TRBJ2-7, with 7 bases aligning to TRBD1. Germline V gene sequence: CDR1 MNHEY, CDR2 SMNVEV (reference sequence). The junction had 3 bases not matched to a gene; V was cut back by 5 bases and J by 2 bases. The CDR3 covers 13 residues. In DNA form, the CDR3 reads TGTGCCAGCAGTAGGACAGGAACCTACGAGCAGTACTTC. Amino acid sequence: CASSRTGTYEQYF.

The V and J genes are TRBV28 and TRBJ2-6, with D tentatively TRBD1 or TRBD2 (6 bases each). The germline V gene has CDR1 MDHEN and CDR2 SYDVKM. The CDR3 runs to 20 residues. The germline V and J ends were trimmed by 4 bases and 0 bases, with 22 bases remaining between them. The CDR3 coding sequence is TGTGCCAGCAGTTCCCCCAAATTGGGGGGCAAGGGCTCTGGGGCCAACGTCCTGACTTTC. Translating it yields CASSSPKLGGKGSGANVLTF.

This chain's CDR3 is CAWKERIPTGDTYTYEQYF. The CDR3 DNA is TGTGCCTGGAAGGAACGCATTCCCACGGGGGACACCTACACCTACGAGCAGTACTTC. The chain is built from TRBV30 and TRBJ2-7; D tentatively reads TRBD1 or TRBD2 (6 bases each). Germline loops: CDR1 GTSNPN, CDR2 SVGIG (reference sequence). This CDR3 is 19 amino acids long. Between the trimmed V and J ends, which lost 4 bases and 2 bases, there was a span of 30 bases.

V and J are TRBV2 and TRBJ2-4; TRBD1 aligns across 7 bases. The CDR3 is 14 residues long. The V and J ends lost 6 bases and 7 bases, in that order; junction bases with no gene match: 9. Germline CDR1 is SNHLY and CDR2 is FYNNEI. The chain's CDR3 is CASRPGQWGNIQYF. CDR3 coding DNA: TGTGCCAGCAGACCGGGACAGTGGGGGAACATTCAGTACTTC.

This chain joins TRBV13 and TRBJ2-5; possible D gene TRBD1, 5 bases. Germline loops: CDR1 PRHDT, CDR2 FYEKMQ (reference sequence). V was shortened by 6 bases and J by 7 bases, with 15 bases between the two germline ends. This CDR3 is 13 amino acids long. This chain's CDR3 is CASSSGSGATQYF. CDR3 nucleotides: TGTGCCAGCAGTTCAGGGTCCGGAGCGACCCAGTACTTC.

V and J are TRBV27 and TRBJ2-1; TRBD2 matches 8 bases. J lost 10 bases, V lost 7 bases, and 3 bases had no gene match. Germline V gene sequence: CDR1 MNHEY, CDR2 SMNVEV (reference sequence). This CDR3 has 11 residues. The CDR3 nucleotides are TGTGCCAGCACCTCGGGAGGGGAGCAGTTCTTC. As protein: CASTSGGEQFF.

This clone was observed a few times. This sequence joins TRBV7-9 and TRBJ2-3; 7 nucleotides agree with TRBD2. The length of the CDR3 is 16 residues. Germline lookup yields CDR1 SEHNR and CDR2 FQNEAQ (reference sequence). The ends lost 0 bases at V and 1 base at J; junction bases unmatched: 4. The CDR3 DNA is TGTGCCAGCAGCTTAGCTGGTCGGGAGGGCACAGATACGCAGTATTTT. Amino acid sequence: CASSLAGREGTDTQYF. The whole variable domain, filled in from reference TRBV7-9 and TRBJ2-3, reads DTGVSQNPRHKITKRGQNVTFRCDPISEHNRLYWYRQTLGQGPEFLTYFQNEAQLEKSRLLSDRFSAERPKGSFSTLEIQRTEQGDSAMYLCASSLAGREGTDTQYFGPGTRLTVL.

By sample share, this clone is medium-sized. This rearrangement joins TRBV4-1 to TRBJ2-2; D not resolved. The CDR3 contains 12 residues. Trimming removed 4 bases from V and 2 bases from J, with 2 bases in between. CDR1 MGHRA and CDR2 YSYEKL come from the germline V gene. The CDR3 nucleotides read TGCGCCAGCAGCCGAAACACCGGGGAGCTGTTTTTT. Protein sequence: CASSRNTGELFF.

The rearrangement joins TRBV4-3 to TRBJ1-3; tentative D call: TRBD1 (6 bases). This CDR3 has 14 residues. Trimming shortened V by 1 base and J by 6 bases, and 10 bases separated the two germline ends. Germline assignment: CDR1 LGHNA and CDR2 YSLEER. In nucleotides, the CDR3 is TGCGCCAGCAGCCAAGCCCAGGGGCCAAACACCATATATTTT. It yields the protein CASSQAQGPNTIYF.

V is TRBV5-4 and J is TRBJ2-3, with D maybe TRBD1 (5 bases). This CDR3 is built from 16 residues. V was shortened by 4 bases and J by 5 bases, with 20 bases between the two germline ends. The germline gives CDR1 SGHNT, CDR2 YYREEE (reference sequence). The CDR3 loop is CASSPRGGALVDTQYF. The DNA for the CDR3 is TGTGCCAGCAGCCCCCGAGGTGGGGCCTTGGTAGATACGCAGTATTTT. The full variable domain, completed using reference TRBV5-4 and TRBJ2-3, is ETGVTQSPTHLIKTRGQQVTLRCSSQSGHNTVSWYQQALGQGPQFIFQYYREEENGRGNFPPRFSGLQFPNYSSELNVNALELDDSALYLCASSPRGGALVDTQYFGPGTRLTVL.

The chain carries TRBV11-1 and TRBJ1-6; 7 bases map to TRBD1. The germline V gene encodes CDR1 SGHAT and CDR2 FQDESV (reference sequence). This CDR3 is built from 15 residues. After removal of 4 bases from V and 4 bases from J, the junction contained 4 bases not matched to a gene. Written as DNA, the CDR3 is TGTGCCAGCAGCTCCGCAGGGGGATATAATTCACCCCTCCACTTT. This codes for CASSSAGGYNSPLHF.

In this sample, this clone turned up a few times. The chain combines TRBV6-5 with TRBJ2-3, with TRBD2 identical over 12 bases. CDR1 and CDR2 (germline): MNHEY, SVGAGI. This CDR3 comprises 13 residues. V shed 10 bases, J shed 6 bases, and the junction held 5 bases outside the gene matches. CDR3 sequence reads: CATLAGGADTQYF. Here the CDR3 DNA reads TGTGCCACTCTAGCGGGGGGGGCGGATACGCAGTATTTT.